This entry concerns a single T cell receptor (beta chain). Its matching antigen is unknown. This sample was included in a study of T-cell reconstitution after alpha-beta-depleted transplantation in children. Findings and caveats of the study: T-cell numbers and diversity, one year after transplant, stemmed largely from T cells that were newly produced.

This sample's TCRbeta library carried unique molecular identifier barcodes. Using its own MiXCR run on the PCR reads, TCRdb lists one record per CDR3 protein. The sample lists about 610,000 distinct CDR3 sequences, approximately 30% seen once, with approximately 33% in the top ten. Material: PBMCs, obtained before TCRalphabeta/CD19-depleted stem cell transplant. This TCR was recovered from a boy in the first two years of life with Wiskott-Aldrich syndrome, due to receive a stem cell transplant.

CDR3 nucleotide sequence: TGTGCCACCAGTGACACAGAGGGCTACACCTTC. It specifies CATSDTEGYTF. The chain employs TRBV24-1 and TRBJ1-2; D is unclear. The CDR3 has 11 amino acids. The germline gives CDR1 KGHDR, CDR2 SFDVKD. V was trimmed by 4 bases and J by 8 bases, leaving 7 bases between them.